Listed here are 25 T cell receptor beta chains from one sample, sequenced in a study of blood T cell repertoires in COVID-19. Method: immunoSEQ multiplex PCR; TCRdb's copy keeps in-frame clones and lacks some. The sample consists of 350,000 or so clones, about nine tenths of them appearing once. The specimen was peripheral blood. The receptors shown here come from a woman in her fifties or sixties with COVID-19, enrolled during active disease.

The chain carries TRBV27 and TRBJ2-7; D possibly corresponds to TRBD2 (6 bases). Trimming shortened V by 6 bases and J by 4 bases, and 19 bases separated the two germline ends. CDR3 size: 15 residues. The germline V gene encodes CDR1 MNHEY and CDR2 SMNVEV (reference sequence). This CDR3 reads CASRRRAALEYEQYF. In nucleotides, the CDR3 is TGTGCCAGCAGGAGGAGGGCCGCCTTGGAGTACGAGCAGTACTTC.

The CDR3 region is CASSTGTGVVAKNIQYF. DNA for the CDR3: TGTGCCAGCAGCACTGGGACAGGGGTCGTAGCCAAAAACATTCAGTACTTC. This rearrangement joins TRBV5-8 to TRBJ2-4; 10 positions match TRBD1. V lost 4 bases and J lost 0; bases outside the gene matches: 7. The CDR3 is made up of 17 amino acids. The germline V gene encodes CDR1 SGHTS and CDR2 YDEGEE.

This rearrangement joins TRBV7-9 to TRBJ2-1; no clear D gene. From germline, CDR1 is SEHNR and CDR2 FQNEAQ (reference sequence). The CDR3 has 12 amino acids. The V gene lost 4 bases and the J gene lost 8 bases, with 9 bases spanning the gap. The CDR3 sequence is CASSSRFDEQFF. The CDR3 DNA reads as TGTGCCAGCAGCTCGCGTTTCGATGAGCAGTTCTTC.

The chain has TRBV5-5 and TRBJ1-2, with unresolved D. The length of the CDR3 is 14 residues. Trimming pared 2 bases from V and 0 bases from J, leaving 8 bases between. Germline CDR1 is SGHKS and CDR2 is YYEKEE (reference sequence). The chain's CDR3 is CASSLVTANYGYTF. For the CDR3, the DNA is TGTGCCAGCAGCTTAGTCACAGCTAACTATGGCTACACCTTC.

J is TRBJ2-5 and V is TRBV5-4; 8 bases fit TRBD1. CDR1 is SGHNT and CDR2 is YYREEE in the germline V gene (reference sequence). The CDR3 has 16 residues. The V and J ends lost 4 bases and 2 bases, in that order; junction bases with no gene match: 10. The CDR3 reads CASSALGQGGQETQYF. CDR3 bases: TGTGCCAGCAGCGCCCTTGGACAGGGAGGTCAAGAGACCCAGTACTTC.

V usage is TRBV28 and J usage is TRBJ1-1, with TRBD1 identical over 9 bases. This CDR3 is 14 amino acids long. The V and J ends lost 1 base and 10 bases, in that order; junction bases with no gene match: 7. Germline values: CDR1 MDHEN, CDR2 SYDVKM. CDR3 sequence reads: CASSLSGTGRRAFF. The DNA of the CDR3 is TGTGCCAGCAGTTTATCCGGGACAGGGAGAAGAGCTTTCTTT.

Details on this clone: The same CDR3 can be traced to other DNA sequences in this sample. The V and J genes are TRBV27 and TRBJ1-1, with D tentatively TRBD1 (6 bases). The CDR3 totals 14 residues. V lost 6 bases and J lost 0, with 11 bases in between. Per germline, CDR1 MNHEY and CDR2 SMNVEV (reference sequence). The DNA of the CDR3 is TGTGCCAGCAGCCTTCAGGGGATGAACACTGAAGCTTTCTTT. Translating gives CASSLQGMNTEAFF.

The V and J genes are TRBV2 and TRBJ2-5; 7 bases align to TRBD1. After removal of 5 bases from V and 4 bases from J, the junction contained 16 bases not matched to a gene. This CDR3 contains 17 residues. The V gene's germline CDR1 is SNHLY and CDR2 FYNNEI. CDR3 in amino acids: CASSTATGATPRETQYF. DNA of the CDR3: TGTGCCAGCAGTACTGCTACAGGGGCGACGCCCCGAGAGACCCAGTACTTC.

V is TRBV6-5 and J is TRBJ1-6, with 10 bases fitting TRBD1. Losses at the gene ends were 0 bases for V and 11 bases for J; bases not matched to a gene: 7. The CDR3 extends over 16 amino acids. Germline V lookup: CDR1 MNHEY, CDR2 SVGAGI. The CDR3 region is CASSYSVGQGMTPLHF. In DNA form, the CDR3 reads TGTGCCAGCAGTTACTCAGTGGGACAGGGGATGACACCCCTCCACTTT.

This clone was detected only once. V is TRBV11-2 and J is TRBJ2-7, with D perhaps TRBD1 (5 bases). The CDR3 extends over 13 amino acids. Trimming cost V 7 bases and J 6 bases, with 16 bases left between them. Germline CDR1 SGHAT, CDR2 FQNNGV. DNA of the CDR3: TGTGCCAGCACAGGGAACCTACCCAGCGAGCAGTACTTC. As protein: CASTGNLPSEQYF.

The chain is built from TRBV5-3 and TRBJ2-1; D gene unclear. TRBV5-3 is marked as an open reading frame, function uncertain. The CDR3 sequence is 15 residues long. The germline V and J ends were trimmed by 4 bases and 0 bases, with 11 bases remaining between them. CDR3 residues: CARSVFLSSYNEQFF. CDR3 in DNA: TGTGCCAGAAGCGTATTCTTGAGCTCCTACAATGAGCAGTTCTTC.

This clone was detected only a few times. The V gene is TRBV27, the J gene TRBJ1-3; 8 bases line up with TRBD1. The V segment lost 6 bases and the J segment 0 bases; nucleotides outside the gene matches: 4. Germline assignment: CDR1 MNHEY and CDR2 SMNVEV (reference sequence). The CDR3 consists of 15 residues. This chain's CDR3 is CASSPDRGSGNTIYF. As DNA, the CDR3 is TGTGCCAGCAGCCCCGACAGGGGCTCTGGAAACACCATATATTTT.

This rearrangement joins TRBV5-1 to TRBJ2-3, with D perhaps matching TRBD2 (6 bases). V dropped 2 bases and J dropped 2 bases, with 12 bases sitting between them. Germline V gene lookup returns CDR1 SGHRS and CDR2 YFSETQ. The CDR3 spans 15 residues. The CDR3 spells CASSFGRGDTDTQYF. DNA of the CDR3: TGCGCCAGCAGCTTTGGGCGGGGAGACACAGATACGCAGTATTTT.

V gene TRBV6-5 combines with J gene TRBJ1-1; D may be TRBD1 (5 bases). Germline CDR1 MNHEY, CDR2 SVGAGI. This CDR3 region has 13 residues. V shed 6 bases and J shed 4 bases, with 12 bases lying between them. CDR3 sequence: CASRTGQVTEAFF. In nucleotides, the CDR3 is TGTGCCAGCAGAACAGGTCAAGTCACTGAAGCTTTCTTT.

The genes are TRBV5-5 and TRBJ2-1, with 7 bases matching TRBD1. The V and J ends lost 2 bases and 2 bases, in that order; junction bases with no gene match: 4. CDR3 length: 15 residues. CDR1 is SGHKS, CDR2 YYEKEE, per germline (reference sequence). This CDR3 is CASSFQDRTYNEQFF. Here the CDR3 DNA reads TGTGCCAGCAGCTTTCAGGACAGGACCTACAATGAGCAGTTCTTC.

The J gene is TRBJ2-6, the V gene TRBV9, with a tentative D call TRBD2 (6 bases). The CDR3 length is 14 residues. Trimming stripped 3 bases from V and 7 bases from J, with 11 bases between. Germline CDR1 is SGDLS and CDR2 is YYNGEE. For the CDR3, the DNA is TGTGCCAGCAGCGGCGGGACTCTAGCCAACGTCCTGACTTTC. Protein sequence: CASSGGTLANVLTF. The whole variable domain, filled in from reference TRBV9 and TRBJ2-6, reads DSGVTQTPKHLITATGQRVTLRCSPRSGDLSVYWYQQSLDQGLQFLIQYYNGEERAKGNILERFSAQQFPDLHSELNLSSLELGDSALYFCASSGGTLANVLTFGAGSRLTVL.

This clone has more than one count but fewer than ten. This sequence joins TRBV18 and TRBJ1-2, with unresolved D. Trimming shortened V by 1 base and J by 8 bases, and 14 bases separated the two germline ends. In germline, CDR1 is KGHSH, CDR2 LQKENI. The CDR3 is 14 residues long. The CDR3 protein is CASSPLQDSVGYTF. CDR3 coding DNA: TGTGCCAGCTCACCACTCCAGGATTCGGTCGGCTACACCTTC.

The chain links TRBV2 to TRBJ1-1; tentatively, D is TRBD1 (6 bases). With 5 bases removed from V and 1 base from J, the gap between germline ends came to 14 bases. In germline, CDR1 is SNHLY, CDR2 FYNNEI. This CDR3 has 15 amino acids. CDR3 sequence (DNA): TGTGCCAGCAGTTACTTCGGGACACCGAACACTGAAGCTTTCTTT. As protein: CASSYFGTPNTEAFF. Supplemented by reference TRBV2 and TRBJ1-1, the full variable domain reads EPEVTQTPSHQVTQMGQEVILRCVPISNHLYFYWYRQILGQKVEFLVSFYNNEISEKSEIFDDQFSVERPDGSNFTLKIRSTKLEDSAMYFCASSYFGTPNTEAFFGQGTRLTVV.

This chain links TRBV11-2 with TRBJ1-6; D remains ambiguous. Germline CDR1 is SGHAT and CDR2 is FQNNGV. The V end lost 5 bases, the J end lost 8 bases, and 7 bases lay between the germline ends. The CDR3 has 12 residues. The CDR3 DNA reads TGTGCCAGCAGCCTAGGGCATTCACCCCTCCACTTT. Amino acid sequence: CASSLGHSPLHF.

The gene calls are TRBV15 and TRBJ1-2, with D tentatively TRBD1 (5 bases). Germline CDR1 and CDR2: LNHNV and YYDKDF (reference sequence). The CDR3 consists of 14 residues. With 6 bases removed from V and 0 bases from J, the gap between germline ends came to 11 bases. CDR3 in DNA: TGTGCCACCAGAGGGGATGGTTCTAACTATGGCTACACCTTC. This encodes CATRGDGSNYGYTF.

The CDR3 DNA follows: TGTGCCAGCAGCAAACCGTGGGCCAGATACAATGAGCAGTTCTTC. Amino acid sequence: CASSKPWARYNEQFF. The rearrangement joins TRBV21-1 to TRBJ2-1; the table names TRBD1, a call not compared with the DNA. TRBV21-1 is termed a pseudogene. CDR3 length: 15 residues.

The V gene is TRBV5-1, the J gene TRBJ1-3, with TRBD1 matching 7 bases. This CDR3 is 15 amino acids long. The V gene's germline CDR1 is SGHRS and CDR2 YFSETQ. J gave up 2 bases and V 4 bases, and 6 bases lay outside the gene matches. CDR3 in amino acids: CASSVRTGPGNTIYF. CDR3 DNA: TGCGCCAGCAGCGTTCGGACAGGTCCTGGAAACACCATATATTTT.

This chain links TRBV7-6 with TRBJ1-1; the match to TRBD1 covers 12 bases. The length of the CDR3 is 16 residues. V trimming: 0 bases; J trimming: 5 bases; junction bases outside the gene matches: 4. CDR1 SGHVS and CDR2 FNYEAQ come from the germline V gene. The CDR3, as DNA: TGTGCCAGCAGCTTAGCGGGACAGGGGGCACTTACTGAAGCTTTCTTT. Amino acids: CASSLAGQGALTEAFF. The full variable domain, rest sourced from reference TRBV7-6 and TRBJ1-1, is GAGVSQSPRYKVTKRGQDVALRCDPISGHVSLYWYRQALGQGPEFLTYFNYEAQQDKSGLPNDRFSAERPEGSISTLTIQRTEQRDSAMYRCASSLAGQGALTEAFFGQGTRLTVV.

This chain uses TRBV3-1 (or the pseudogene TRBV3-2) with TRBJ2-5, with TRBD2 matching 12 bases. The CDR3 is 15 residues long. V dropped 4 bases and J dropped 3; count of bases not matched to a gene: 3. From germline, CDR1 is LGHDT and CDR2 YNNKEL (reference sequence). The CDR3 here is CASSRLAGAKETQYF. As DNA, the CDR3 is TGTGCCAGCAGCCGACTAGCGGGGGCTAAAGAGACCCAGTACTTC.

CDR3 sequence: CASSQASKTSGGFETQYF. CDR3 in DNA: TGTGCCAGCAGCCAAGCAAGCAAGACTAGCGGGGGGTTTGAGACCCAGTACTTC. The chain couples TRBV3-1 (or the pseudogene TRBV3-2) to TRBJ2-5; 13 nucleotides agree with TRBD2. The CDR3 length is 18 residues. Trimming took 1 base from V and 5 from J; bases not matched to a gene: 10. The V gene's germline CDR1 is LGHDT and CDR2 YNNKEL (reference sequence).